This is a list of T cell receptor beta chains from one sample in a study of breast tumors, draining lymph nodes, adjacent tissues. Each CDR3 protein gets one entry after TCRdb re-called the multiplex PCR reads with MiXCR. This table holds over 200,000 distinct CDR3 sequences, roughly 32% found once. Sequenced: axillary lymph node tissue. These receptors originate from a female donor with breast cancer. Some clones in this sample may be carry-over from other donors' samples. The CDR3 runs from the conserved cysteine through the conserved F or W. Fields, in order: CDR3 protein, V gene, J gene.

CDR3: CASSVGGQQGEQYF
V: TRBV9
J: TRBJ2-7

CDR3: CASSFGTAYMNTEAFF
V: TRBV12-3/TRBV12-4
J: TRBJ1-1

CDR3: CATSSINPSGRYNEQFF
V: TRBV24-1
J: TRBJ2-1

CDR3: CASSSPAGATGELFF
V: TRBV11-3
J: TRBJ2-2

CDR3: CASSYRARGTQYF
V: TRBV6-2/TRBV6-3
J: TRBJ2-5

CDR3: CASRPYGTGESRLFF
V: TRBV6-6
J: TRBJ2-2

CDR3: CSGGQGGRYNEQFF
V: TRBV29-1
J: TRBJ2-1

CDR3: CSVEAGGYTF
V: TRBV29-1
J: TRBJ1-2

CDR3: CASSERRDLTYEQYF
V: TRBV5-8
J: TRBJ2-7

CDR3: CASRWDSSYNEQFF
V: TRBV7-2
J: TRBJ2-1

CDR3: CASSQDPGSPFDGELFF
V: TRBV4-1
J: TRBJ2-2

CDR3: CASSHVWGGTQETQFF
V: TRBV6-1
J: TRBJ2-1

CDR3: CASSSPGGRARDEQFF
V: TRBV28
J: TRBJ2-1

CDR3: CASLQGARGYGYTF
V: TRBV19
J: TRBJ1-2

CDR3: CASSPRTPKEPQHF
V: TRBV27
J: TRBJ1-5

CDR3: CAGSSREPSTNEKLFF
V: TRBV30
J: TRBJ1-4

CDR3: CASSLESTQYF
V: TRBV6-1
J: TRBJ2-3

CDR3: CSARRQGANQPQHF
V: TRBV20-1
J: TRBJ1-5

CDR3: CASSESGLAGETQYF
V: TRBV2
J: TRBJ2-5

CDR3: CASSSQGAYYGYTF
V: TRBV5-1
J: TRBJ1-2

CDR3: CASSLAGPQDTQYF
V: TRBV5-1
J: TRBJ2-5

CDR3: CSATTSSTDTQYF
V: TRBV20-1
J: TRBJ2-3

CDR3: CASDTDEGNYGYTF
V: TRBV28
J: TRBJ1-2

CDR3: CASSARGRTEAFF
V: TRBV6-5
J: TRBJ1-1

CDR3: CASSPLAGLGELFF
V: TRBV7-9
J: TRBJ2-2

CDR3: CASSGTINERFF
V: TRBV13
J: TRBJ2-1

CDR3: CASIRDRVNTEAFF
V: TRBV12-3/TRBV12-4
J: TRBJ1-1

CDR3: CASSSGFSNSPLHF
V: TRBV11-2
J: TRBJ1-6

CDR3: CASSSPGQGGIEAFF
V: TRBV5-6
J: TRBJ1-1

CDR3: CASSELTGANVLTF
V: TRBV5-1
J: TRBJ2-6

CDR3: CSVPDRNEQFF
V: TRBV29-1
J: TRBJ2-1

CDR3: CASSQGTSVVYNEQFF
V: TRBV6-1
J: TRBJ2-1

CDR3: CASSPQGLAGGPNTGELFF
V: TRBV9
J: TRBJ2-2

CDR3: CASSGTSGRLYEQYF
V: TRBV6-5
J: TRBJ2-7

CDR3: CATSDPTGISPGYTF
V: TRBV24-1
J: TRBJ1-2

CDR3: CASSIAGIYEQYF
V: TRBV11-2
J: TRBJ2-7

CDR3: CASSQSFAGVTDTQYF
V: TRBV7-3
J: TRBJ2-3

CDR3: CASSVVHGTTGELFF
V: TRBV9
J: TRBJ2-2

CDR3: CASSSRNSMGNSPLHF
V: TRBV9
J: TRBJ1-6

CDR3: CASSPGTLYEQYF
V: TRBV13
J: TRBJ2-7

CDR3: CAWSPAAQRSEKLFF
V: TRBV30
J: TRBJ1-4

CDR3: CASSFPAGNEQFF
V: TRBV11-2
J: TRBJ2-1

CDR3: CASSPRASGSSYEQYF
V: TRBV19
J: TRBJ2-7

CDR3: CSAGDPGLAAGLRYNEQFF
V: TRBV20-1
J: TRBJ2-1

CDR3: CATSRGTLAGSSTDTQYF
V: TRBV5-4
J: TRBJ2-3

CDR3: CASRGTGGITGELFF
V: TRBV7-2
J: TRBJ2-2

CDR3: CASSVSRGQPYEQYF
V: TRBV6-1
J: TRBJ2-7

CDR3: CASSSTPGTNYEQYF
V: TRBV11-3
J: TRBJ2-7

CDR3: CASSLGTQPQHF
V: TRBV7-9
J: TRBJ1-5

CDR3: CASTPRLANNEQFF
V: TRBV28
J: TRBJ2-1

CDR3: CAATGTSGYNEQFF
V: TRBV6-1
J: TRBJ2-1

CDR3: CASSLAGANTEAFF
V: TRBV7-6
J: TRBJ1-1

CDR3: CASGLDGLETQYF
V: TRBV12-5
J: TRBJ2-5

CDR3: CSASRRGEETQYF
V: TRBV20-1
J: TRBJ2-5

CDR3: CASSSSTGRDEQYF
V: TRBV5-5
J: TRBJ2-3